This TCR beta chain comes out of a study of post-analysis software for immune sequencing data (dated by TCRdb to between 2015 and 2016). Concerning the study at large: Recorded disease courses included relapsing-remitting, secondary progressive and progressive-relapsing multiple sclerosis, with some patients lacking subtype annotation. The patient repertoires were compared against approximately ten previously published healthy control repertoires obtained from donors aged roughly 6 to 25 years. A subset of samples was prepared in parallel using single-end sample barcoding, then pooled and co-amplified after Illumina adapter ligation. Points the paper makes about the study in general: Patients showed significantly higher frequencies than controls for a handful of TRBV segments, among them TRBV5-6, TRBV5-1 and TRBV20-1. Strong co-clustering of samples prepared in the same batch was shown by direct clustering with F measure, prompting a batch-effect correction. The control group was slightly older than the multiple sclerosis patient group. Compared with controls, multiple sclerosis patients had significantly lower normalized Chao1 diversity, a finding suggesting substantial peripheral T-cell clonal expansion.

The CDR3 goes from the cysteine to the phenylalanine over 16 residues. Just CDR3 DNA is preserved here, 48 bases in frame from base 1. From the germline V gene, CDR1 is SGHRS and CDR2 is YFSETQ. The trim is 0 bases for V and 0 bases for J, with a gap of 13 bases between the germline ends. The protocol used for the library was PCR. Sequencing was carried out with an Illumina HiSeq 2500. To reduce PCR and sequencing biases, unique molecular identifiers were built into the TCR beta cDNA libraries. Roughly 500,000 cDNA molecules were obtained for every 1 to 10 million input T cells, so each molecule roughly corresponded to one T cell. The patient libraries were prepared and sequenced using the same protocol as the earlier healthy control dataset. Samples belonging to the same batch were prepared together, multiplexed and sequenced on a shared HiSeq lane. The authors' analysis ran thus. Raw barcoded reads were processed with MIGEC, and single-read molecular identifier groups were discarded before consensus assembly and CDR3 extraction. VDJtools was used for post-analysis of the clonotype tables, with diversity normalized by down-sampling every dataset to the smallest sample size. In repertoire overlap clustering, CDR3 amino acid sequences, but not nucleotide sequences, were matched to correct batch-related cross-sample contamination. The public reads were run again by TCRdb, first through fastp at Q25 and then through MiXCR, and only productive beta chains were kept. Every distinct CDR3 protein forms one entry, paired with its most common genes and DNA. The V and J calls come from TCRdb's annotation, not from the publication. This sample holds 820,000 or so distinct CDR3 sequences; roughly half were observed only once. Of the sample, approximately 4.5% is held by the ten largest clones.

For this clonotype: Its antigen remains unidentified. Per-base qualities were not stored, and no clone one base away is much larger.

TCR beta repertoires were profiled from peripheral blood of 10 to 15 young patients with multiple sclerosis to demonstrate the VDJtools post-analysis software. Multiple sclerosis patients were children and adolescents aged about 6 to 16 years. Sequencing was performed on blood. The source is a girl aged 5-17 years with multiple sclerosis. The chain uses TRBV5-1 and TRBJ2-7, with no reliable assignment of the D segment. The DNA sequence reads TGCGCCAGCAGCTTGGGCGCAGAACGACTCTCCTACGAGCAGTACTTC. This encodes CASSLGAERLSYEQYF.